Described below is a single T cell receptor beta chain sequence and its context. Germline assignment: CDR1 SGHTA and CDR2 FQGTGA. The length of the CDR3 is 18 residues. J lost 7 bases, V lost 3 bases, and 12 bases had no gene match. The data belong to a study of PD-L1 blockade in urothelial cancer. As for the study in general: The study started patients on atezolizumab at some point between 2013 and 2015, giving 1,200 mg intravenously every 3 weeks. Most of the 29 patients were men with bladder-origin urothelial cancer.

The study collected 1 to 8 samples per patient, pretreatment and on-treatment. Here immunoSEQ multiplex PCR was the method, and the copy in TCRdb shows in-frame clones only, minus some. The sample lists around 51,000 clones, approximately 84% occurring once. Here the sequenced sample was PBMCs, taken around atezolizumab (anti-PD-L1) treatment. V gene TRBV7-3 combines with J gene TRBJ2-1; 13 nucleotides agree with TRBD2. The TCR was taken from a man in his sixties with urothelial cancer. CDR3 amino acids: CASSFGLAGEIGLNEQFF. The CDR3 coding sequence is TGTGCCAGCAGCTTCGGACTAGCGGGAGAAATAGGGTTGAATGAGCAGTTCTTC.